The clone carrying this T cell receptor beta chain was counted ten times or more. Its antigen is as yet unknown. CDR3 length equals 14 residues. V trimming: 4 bases; J trimming: 7 bases; junction bases outside the gene matches: 8. Germline V lookup: CDR1 SGHKS, CDR2 YYEKEE (reference sequence). Unique molecular identifiers were incorporated when the TCRbeta library was constructed. In TCRdb, the PCR reads were re-called with MiXCR into one record per CDR3 protein. The sample records about 290,000 distinct CDR3 sequences, around 10% being singletons. These data are taken from a study of T-cell reconstitution after alpha-beta-depleted transplantation in children. Study results and limitations: As was reported, about two months after transplant, alpha-beta T cells came from several hundred expanded graft clones. Newly made T cells mostly supplied T-cell counts and diversity one year after transplant.

The source of this sequence is a boy in the first two years of life with acute myeloid leukemia, due to receive a stem cell transplant. The sample in question was PBMCs, obtained before TCRalphabeta/CD19-depleted stem cell transplant. The chain uses TRBV5-5 and TRBJ1-5, with 7 bases matching TRBD1. CDR3 loop: CASSQRVGGQPQHF. The CDR3 DNA is TGTGCCAGCAGCCAAAGGGTAGGGGGCCAGCCCCAGCATTTT.